In this sample, the clone carrying this T cell receptor beta chain turned up many times. With the read ending 3 residues before the CDR3 end, the germline J gene is used to fill in that end. Clones were read by immunoSEQ multiplex PCR, and TCRdb kept only the in-frame ones, dropping some. This sample has roughly 50,000 clones and no singletons, with 3.4% in the ten largest. The data were obtained in a study of T cell clonality in common variable immunodeficiency. Germline V gene data show CDR1 as SNHLY and CDR2 as FYNNEI. CDR3 length: 13 amino acids. V lost 7 bases and J 7 bases, leaving 16 bases between the germline ends.

The chain has TRBV2 and TRBJ1-1; no definite D call. The clonotype was recovered from a person between 18 and 75 years old in good health. Sequences were obtained from peripheral blood mononuclear cells. Incomplete CDR3 DNA: TGTGCCAGCAACGTAGGGCAGGATCTTGAA. Protein: CASNVGQDLE. In full, the CDR3 reads CASNVGQDLEAFF. Drawing the rest from reference TRBV2 and TRBJ1-1, the complete variable domain is EPEVTQTPSHQVTQMGQEVILRCVPISNHLYFYWYRQILGQKVEFLVSFYNNEISEKSEIFDDQFSVERPDGSNFTLKIRSTKLEDSAMYFCASNVGQDLEAFFGQGTRLTVV.